The TCR beta chain described here comes from a study of cytomegalovirus exposure and HLA in healthy donors (dated by TCRdb to the late 2010s). For the study in its entirety: According to an earlier analysis of a few hundred of the donors, 150 million to 200 million T cells yielded 95 million to 140 million unique TCR beta sequences and roughly 280 Gb of sequence data. Among roughly 370 genotyped donors of the cohort, an average of around 240,000 unique TCR beta nucleotide sequences were sequenced per donor, roughly 20% of them non-productive. In an earlier analysis of about 590 of the donors, high-throughput TCR beta sequencing was used to judge whether each TCR beta V gene segment behaved as functional or pseudogenic. High-throughput TCR immunosequencing, statistical association of individual TCRs with disease status, and machine learning were combined to predict cytomegalovirus infection status. An early release covering 550 to 700 HLA-typed donors comprised roughly 300 gigabases of sequencing data and 85 million or so unique TCR sequences. Alongside the repertoire data, information on donor age, sex, ethnicity and CMV serostatus was compiled. The study used immunosequencing to profile the T cell repertoires of approximately 690 subjects and linked those repertoires to cytomegalovirus serostatus. A separate validation cohort of 100 to 150 different subjects was used in addition to the roughly 620-subject first cohort. Of the roughly 400 genotyped donors, roughly 85% fell in the genetic ancestry cluster associated with self-reported Caucasian donors. In a later genetic analysis, genome-wide SNP genotypes for about three fifths of the roughly 670 donors were used, and that subset was treated as a discovery cohort. Both class I and class II loci were covered by HLA typing, at four-digit resolution. All discovery cohort repertoires had been generated using a single sequencing platform. To study patterns of TCR occurrence, a later analysis re-analyzed previously published TCR beta repertoires from 600 to 750 donors and added high-resolution HLA genotyping. Typing coverage varied by locus: about 629-640 donors for A, B, C, DRB1 and DQB1; around 560 for DQA1; about 570 for DPA1; approximately 450 for DPB1. The study was designed to test whether signatures of past pathogen exposure could be identified by cataloging public T cell receptors. Five DR-DQ haplotypes were handled as single units for association and clustering, since linkage in the cohort was strong. Rather than drawing on any new phenotypic data, the later analysis identified candidate immune exposures from TCR beta sequences and the way those sequences occurred across donors.

The cohort consisted of 650 to 700 healthy bone marrow donors. At the time of sampling, all cohort members were nominally healthy, though unrecorded immune exposures were likely present. The donor tested CMV seropositive, placing the donor among the approximately 290 seropositive members of the cohort. A peripheral blood sample was provided by each donor, and peripheral blood mononuclear cells were used for TCR beta sequencing. Genomic DNA extraction from the blood cell samples was performed with the Qiagen DNeasy Blood Extraction Kit. Comments on this clone: What antigen it recognizes has not been identified. Base-call qualities are not available, and no considerably larger clone is one nucleotide away.

Summary of the overall study and its limitations: In vitro tests confirmed that a few of the cytomegalovirus-associated TCR beta chains recognize cytomegalovirus antigens. According to a later analysis, parvovirus B19, influenza, CMV and Epstein-Barr virus appeared linked to several top co-occurrence clusters. Roughly uniform sequencing depth across donors was assumed in presence/absence analyses, although this assumption may not hold. Because counts were too low, around 18 rarely observed V segments, including chromosome 9 orphons, were left out of the earlier analysis of 587 of the donors. Some IMGT-functional V segments, including TRBV6-2 and TRBV6-3, could not be distinguished by the 87-base-pair reads and were therefore excluded. According to a later genetic analysis, donors in an Asian-associated ancestry cluster had fewer N-insertions in productive TCRs than the approximately 650-donor mean. Because some donors lacked HLA typing at each locus, the association tests relied only on the typed subset. A further reported finding was that TCR beta sequences accurately predicted the HLA-A and HLA-B alleles for most subjects in the first cohort. The cohort was sequenced for TCR beta chains only, and without alpha or paired-chain data the features that could be detected were limited. According to a later analysis, most CMV-associated TCR beta chains appeared to be HLA-restricted, and the HLA associations seemed to be driven largely by CMV exposure. In a later analysis, TCR association rates were found to vary across HLA loci, with the most associated TCRs seen for DRB1 alleles and the fewest for HLA-C alleles. V-gene and J-gene trimming of TCR beta chains was associated with a missense DCLRE1C variant in a later genetic analysis, and the association was replicated in an independent cohort. When HLA alleles, especially DR and DQ, strongly co-occurred, TCR associations were difficult to assign to individual alleles. Immune exposure information for the cohort was limited to CMV serostatus. Most TCR sequences were observed very rarely across donors, whereas some public TCRs were present in many individuals. The classifier was reported to diagnose cytomegalovirus status with high specificity and sensitivity in both the original and validation cohorts. The study listed 150 to 200 TCR beta chains as associated with cytomegalovirus. In a later analysis, HLA-associated TCR beta chains showed more clonal expansion and lower generation probabilities than non-associated chains that were equally common. It was suggested by the authors that the approach could potentially be generalized to other disease states and immunological phenotypes. Correlated functional status among segregating V segments might reflect linkage disequilibrium, but an unknown experimental factor could not be ruled out. In an earlier analysis of about 540 of the donors, most TCR beta V segments were observed in productive rearrangements about 87% or about 30% of the time, broadly matching IMGT annotations. At a false discovery rate of 0.05, a later analysis linked about 16,000 TCR beta sequences to specific HLA alleles. A group of highly shared sequence variants was considered likely to be a technical artifact of the sequencing pipeline.

The library was generated by the immunoSEQ multiplex PCR assay. For the multiplex PCR, a mixture combining 60 forward primers for TCR Vbeta segments and 13 reverse primers for TCR Jbeta segments was used. The CDR3 region of rearranged TCR beta genes was amplified from genomic DNA with a multiplex PCR assay. The amplified TCR beta libraries were sequenced on the Illumina HiSeq System as 87-base-pair reads. Processing in the source paper ran as follows. In a later analysis, some 80 million unique TCR beta chains were counted across the roughly 670 repertoires, and roughly 10 million of these chains were shared by at least two donors. Raw reads were error-corrected and collapsed into unique sequences with a nearest-neighbor algorithm that merged closely related sequences to remove PCR and sequencing errors. CDR3 sequences were aligned to IMGT reference sequences to assign V, D and J gene segments. For a sequence to be retained, a match of at least six nucleotides was required to both a V gene segment and a J gene segment. Rearrangements were classified as productive when the CDR3 lacked stop codons and remained in frame with V and J, and all other rearrangements were classified as non-productive. CDR3 was defined according to IMGT convention as the region running from the second conserved V-encoded cysteine to the conserved J-encoded phenylalanine. The earlier analysis of about 620 of the donors excluded sequences that lacked an unambiguous match to a single V gene segment. In an earlier analysis of approximately 550 of the donors, V segments were called functional above 56.7% productive rearrangements and were called segregating when the between-donor standard deviation exceeded 5%. A statistical classification framework was developed to diagnose cytomegalovirus status using the catalog of TCR beta chain sequences. V and J gene assignment, in a later analysis, came from comparing TCR nucleotide sequences with IMGT/GENE-DB human TR gene sequences. In a later analysis, CDR3 sequences and most-parsimonious VDJ recombination scenarios were assigned using the TCRdist pipeline. In a later analysis, each TCR beta chain was defined by its CDR3 amino acid sequence together with its V-gene family, and reads without a unique V-gene family were excluded. As a way to deal with suspected cross-contamination and a sequencing artifact, a later analysis dropped approximately 570 nucleotide sequences that were highly shared and had low generation probability. In a later analysis, a clonal expansion index for each public chain was calculated from normalized within-repertoire ranks of inferred template counts. In a later analysis, generation probabilities were computed with a VDJ recombination model fitted to out-of-frame rearrangements, and the resulting probabilities were checked against IGoR. A later analysis scored TCR-TCR, TCR-HLA and TCR-CMV co-occurrence with hypergeometric tests, applying a repertoire-size bias correction to TCR pairs. False discovery rates were estimated in a later analysis by permuting HLA or CMV assignments 20 times. In a later analysis, co-occurring TCRs were grouped with DBSCAN, and TCRdist sequence similarity was added when clustering was performed within HLA-allele-positive subsets. For co-occurrence clustering, repertoires with fewer than 30,000 or more than 120,000 public chains were excluded, along with 4 to 6 repertoires with anomalous nucleotide sharing. TCRdb mirrors the immuneACCESS table, restricted to in-frame sequences. Some clones are absent from its copies; in checked studies, under half trace to an unresolved V gene, and the reason for the others is unknown. Clonal size and the V and J genes are those of that table, whereas D and trimming came from the DNA. The sample yields about 120,000 clones; over 65% were counted once. The top ten clones comprise 9.5% to 13% of the sample.

V loses 5 bases, J loses 3 bases, and the germline ends lie 28 bases apart. From the cysteine through the phenylalanine, the CDR3 covers 19 amino acids. Kept here is only the CDR3 DNA, which spans 57 bases and is read in frame from base 1. CDR1 and CDR2 were assigned from the germline V gene (reference sequence) as LNHDA and SQIVND. The clonotype comes from a woman aged 50 to 60 in good health and CMV-seropositive. Material for sequencing was PBMCs. The V and J genes are TRBV19 and TRBJ1-1, with no confidently assigned D gene. The CDR3 sequence is CASSVEGTLAPGVDTEAFF. The DNA is as follows: TGTGCCAGTAGTGTTGAAGGCACCTTAGCGCCCGGGGTCGACACTGAAGCTTTCTTT.